A selection of T cell receptor beta chains follows, all from one sample in a study of T cells after yellow fever vaccination. TCRdb itself ran the 5' RACE reads through MiXCR, one entry per CDR3 protein. In the table there are approximately 110,000 distinct CDR3 sequences, 8% to 9.5% of which are singletons. The specimen comprised CD8+ T cells sorted from PBMCs, sampled 45 days after the yellow fever booster vaccination. Receptors were obtained from a man aged 25-45 years who received the YFV17D yellow fever vaccine. Both conserved end residues are part of each CDR3. D genes are given only for firm matches. Expanded clones get a size class; other rows say once, few or many, or leave the size out.

j_call	clone_size	d_call	v_call	cdr3_nt	cdr3_aa
TRBJ2-7	many	.	TRBV20-1	TGCAGTGCTAGAGGAACAGTTAGCTCCTACGAGCAGTACTTC	CSARGTVSSYEQYF
TRBJ2-3	many	TRBD1	TRBV27	TGTGCCAGCGGGACCCGGGACAGGGCGCCAGATACGCAGTATTTT	CASGTRDRAPDTQYF
TRBJ2-2	many	.	TRBV5-1	TGCGCCAGCAGCTTGACGGTTACCGGGGAGCTGTTTTTT	CASSLTVTGELFF
TRBJ2-1	many	TRBD2	TRBV4-2	TGTGCCAGCAGCCAACATAGCGGGGGCTCCTACAATGAGCAGTTCTTC	CASSQHSGGSYNEQFF
TRBJ2-1	many	TRBD2	TRBV5-1	TGCGCCAGCAGCCCTAAGACTAGCGGGGGATACAATGAGCAGTTCTTC	CASSPKTSGGYNEQFF
TRBJ2-1	many	.	TRBV7-2	TGTGCCAGCAGTGCAGGGAGTGAGCAGTTCTTC	CASSAGSEQFF
TRBJ2-7	many	TRBD2	TRBV27	TGTGCCAGCAGTTTCTCAAGCGGGAGTAACGAGCAGTACTTC	CASSFSSGSNEQYF
TRBJ1-1	.	.	TRBV28	TGTGCCAGCAGTTCCAGGGACATGAACACTGAAGTTTTCTTT	CASSSRDMNTEVFF
TRBJ2-1	many	TRBD1	TRBV19	TGTGCCAGTAATCCAGGGGGACCTCCGAATGAGCAGTTCTTC	CASNPGGPPNEQFF
TRBJ2-1	many	.	TRBV20-1	TGCAGTGCTAGAGAAAGCTCCTACAATGAGCAGTTCTTC	CSARESSYNEQFF
TRBJ1-6	many	.	TRBV4-3	TGCGCCAGCAGCCAAGTTACGAACCGGCAACCCCTCCACTTT	CASSQVTNRQPLHF
TRBJ2-7	many	.	TRBV7-6	TGTGCCAGCAGCTTAACCTCGACGGGTCCCTCCTACGAGCAGTACTTC	CASSLTSTGPSYEQYF
TRBJ2-3	.	TRBD2	TRBV7-9	TGTGCCAGCCGGGGGACTAGCCAGTATTTT	CASRGTSQYF
TRBJ1-5	few	.	TRBV10-3	TGTGCCATCAGTGAAGAGGCAAGCTATCAGCCCCAGCATTTT	CAISEEASYQPQHF
TRBJ2-2	many	.	TRBV29-1	TGCAGCGTTGATTCTAGGACGGGGAACACCGGGGAGCTGTTTTTT	CSVDSRTGNTGELFF
TRBJ2-1	many	.	TRBV6-1	TGTGCCAGCAGGGACAGAACCTACAATGAGCAGTTCTTC	CASRDRTYNEQFF
TRBJ2-7	.	.	TRBV25-1	TGTGCCAGCAGCCCCTGGCCCCAGTCCCACGAGCAGTACTTC	CASSPWPQSHEQYF
TRBJ2-1	.	.	TRBV7-8	TGTGCCAGCAGCTCGCCTAGCTGGGATGAGCAGTTCTTC	CASSSPSWDEQFF
TRBJ2-1	few	.	TRBV14	TGTGCCAGCAGCCAAGTGGGAATACAGTTCTTC	CASSQVGIQFF
TRBJ2-7	few	.	TRBV4-1	TGCGCCAGCAGCCAAGTCGAGCGCTCCAACTACGAGCAGTACTTC	CASSQVERSNYEQYF
TRBJ2-1	many	TRBD2	TRBV7-6	TGTGCCAGCTCTAGCGGGTACTACAATGAGCAGTTCTTC	CASSSGYYNEQFF